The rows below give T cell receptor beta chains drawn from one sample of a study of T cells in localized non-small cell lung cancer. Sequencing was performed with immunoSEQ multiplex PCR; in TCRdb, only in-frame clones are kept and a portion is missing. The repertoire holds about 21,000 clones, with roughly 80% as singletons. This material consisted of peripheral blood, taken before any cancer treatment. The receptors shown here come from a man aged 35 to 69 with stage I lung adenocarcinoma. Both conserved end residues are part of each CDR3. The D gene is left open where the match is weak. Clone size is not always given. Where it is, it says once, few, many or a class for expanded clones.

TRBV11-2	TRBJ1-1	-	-	CASSLTGSWGTEAFF	TGTGCCAGCAGCTTAACAGGGAGCTGGGGCACTGAAGCTTTCTTT
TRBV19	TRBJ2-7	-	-	CASSLLGGSYEQYF	TGTGCCAGTAGTCTCCTTGGGGGCTCCTACGAGCAGTACTTC
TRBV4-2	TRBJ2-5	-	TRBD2	CASSQVGTSPLQETQYF	TGTGCCAGCAGCCAAGTAGGGACTAGTCCACTCCAAGAGACCCAGTACTTC
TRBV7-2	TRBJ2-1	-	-	CASSFPDSYNEQFF	TGTGCCAGCAGCTTTCCGGACAGTTACAATGAGCAGTTCTTC
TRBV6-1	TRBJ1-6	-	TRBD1	CAILLGTGVNSPLHF	TGTGCCATCCTCCTAGGGACAGGCGTTAATTCACCCCTCCACTTT
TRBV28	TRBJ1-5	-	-	CASSLGGVHNQPQHF	TGTGCCAGCAGTTTAGGGGGAGTACACAATCAGCCCCAGCATTTT
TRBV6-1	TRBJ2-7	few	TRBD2	CASSEGLAGSYEQYF	TGTGCCAGCAGTGAAGGACTAGCGGGCTCCTACGAGCAGTACTTC
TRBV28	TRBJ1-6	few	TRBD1	CASRHRDSLNSPLHF	TGTGCCAGCAGGCACAGGGACAGCCTCAATTCACCCCTCCACTTT
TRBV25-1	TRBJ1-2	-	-	CASSDGGLYGYTF	TGTGCCAGCAGTGATGGAGGACTGTATGGCTACACCTTC
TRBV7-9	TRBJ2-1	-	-	CASSSQGSRLEQFF	TGTGCCAGCAGCTCTCAGGGGTCACGGCTTGAGCAGTTCTTC
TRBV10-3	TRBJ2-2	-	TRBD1	CAISELTFSGTGTTGELFF	TGTGCCATCAGTGAGCTCACCTTTTCAGGGACAGGAACCACCGGGGAGCTGTTTTTT
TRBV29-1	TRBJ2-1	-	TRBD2	CSVGAGRAYNEQFF	TGCAGCGTTGGGGCGGGGAGGGCCTACAATGAGCAGTTCTTC
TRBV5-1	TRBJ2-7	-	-	CASSLLGLYEQYF	TGCGCCAGCAGCTTGTTAGGGCTCTACGAGCAGTACTTC
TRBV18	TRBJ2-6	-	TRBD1	CASSPPGQVLSGANVLTF	TGTGCCAGCTCACCCCCGGGACAGGTCCTCTCTGGGGCCAACGTCCTGACTTTC
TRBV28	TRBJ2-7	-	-	CASSLVGYEQYF	TGTGCCAGCAGTTTAGTAGGCTACGAGCAGTACTTC
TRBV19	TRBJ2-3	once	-	CASAPRTDTQYF	TGTGCCAGCGCTCCTCGCACAGATACGCAGTATTTT
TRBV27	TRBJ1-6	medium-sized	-	CASSLYGYNSPLHF	TGTGCCAGCAGTTTATACGGATATAATTCACCCCTCCACTTT
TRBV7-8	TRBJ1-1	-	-	CASSIQGLDTEAFF	TGTGCCAGCAGCATACAGGGCTTGGACACTGAAGCTTTCTTT
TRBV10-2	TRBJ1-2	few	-	CASKRGSGDGYTF	TGCGCCAGCAAAAGGGGATCGGGAGATGGCTACACCTTC
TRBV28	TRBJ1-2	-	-	CASSSTDPLNYGYTF	TGTGCCAGCAGCTCCACCGACCCTCTCAACTATGGCTACACCTTC
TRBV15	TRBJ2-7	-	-	CATSRGSVSYEQYF	TGTGCCACCAGCAGGGGATCTGTCTCCTACGAGCAGTACTTC
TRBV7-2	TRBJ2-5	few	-	CAPRASGRLIQETQYF	TGTGCCCCGCGCGCGTCTGGCCGACTTATTCAAGAGACCCAGTACTTC
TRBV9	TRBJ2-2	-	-	CASSLSSGELFF	TGTGCCAGCAGCCTATCATCCGGGGAGCTGTTTTTT
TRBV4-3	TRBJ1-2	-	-	CASSPVQGTYYGYTF	TGCGCCAGCAGCCCCGTTCAGGGGACATACTATGGCTACACCTTC
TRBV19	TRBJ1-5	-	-	CASSYGPASNQPQHF	TGTGCCAGTAGCTATGGACCCGCGAGCAATCAGCCCCAGCATTTT
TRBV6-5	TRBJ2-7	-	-	CASSYDGASYEQYF	TGTGCCAGCAGTTACGACGGTGCTTCCTACGAGCAGTACTTC
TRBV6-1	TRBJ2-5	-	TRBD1	CASSTGQGRETQYF	TGTGCCAGCAGTACGGGACAGGGAAGGGAGACCCAGTACTTC
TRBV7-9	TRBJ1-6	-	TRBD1	CASGRTGGDSPLHF	TGTGCCAGCGGCCGAACAGGGGGCGATTCACCCCTCCACTTT
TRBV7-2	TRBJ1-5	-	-	CASNTNGARNQPQHF	TGTGCCAGCAATACTAACGGCGCCCGCAATCAGCCCCAGCATTTT
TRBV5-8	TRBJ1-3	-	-	CASSRTGFSGNTIYF	TGTGCCAGCAGTAGAACAGGGTTCTCTGGAAACACCATATATTTT
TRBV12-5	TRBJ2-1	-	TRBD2	CASGFHRLAGGPTHNEQFF	TGTGCTAGTGGTTTCCATAGACTAGCGGGAGGGCCAACTCACAATGAGCAGTTCTTC
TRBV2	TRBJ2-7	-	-	CASSDPSSSYEQYF	TGTGCCAGCAGCGACCCCTCAAGCTCCTACGAGCAGTACTTC
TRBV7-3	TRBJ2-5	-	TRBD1	CASSSRDRGYQETQYF	TGTGCCAGCAGCTCCCGGGACAGGGGGTACCAAGAGACCCAGTACTTC
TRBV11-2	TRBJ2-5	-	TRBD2	CASSQRGAHEETQYF	TGTGCCAGCAGCCAGCGGGGGGCCCACGAAGAGACCCAGTACTTC
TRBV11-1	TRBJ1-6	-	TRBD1	CASSLVAGGSKNSPLHF	TGTGCCAGCAGCTTAGTCGCAGGGGGGTCGAAGAATTCACCCCTCCACTTT
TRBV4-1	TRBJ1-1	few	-	CASSQVPPTDEAFF	TGCGCCAGCAGCCAAGTTCCCCCGACAGATGAAGCTTTCTTT
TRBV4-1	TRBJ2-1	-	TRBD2	CASRDLAGAVYNEQFF	TGCGCCAGCAGAGATCTAGCGGGAGCCGTCTACAATGAGCAGTTCTTC
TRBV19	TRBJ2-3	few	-	CASSYASSSTDTQYF	TGTGCCAGTAGCTACGCGAGCTCTAGCACAGATACGCAGTATTTT
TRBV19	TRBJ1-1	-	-	CASSITENTEAFF	TGTGCCAGTAGTATAACAGAGAACACTGAAGCTTTCTTT
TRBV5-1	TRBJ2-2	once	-	CASSLLLGAGELFF	TGCGCCAGCAGCTTGCTCCTCGGGGCCGGGGAGCTGTTTTTT
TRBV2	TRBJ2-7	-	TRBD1	CASSPLTGDYEQYF	TGTGCCAGCAGTCCCTTGACAGGGGACTACGAGCAGTACTTC
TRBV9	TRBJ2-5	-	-	CASSVFGEGVETQYF	-
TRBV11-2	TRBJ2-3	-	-	CASSLRRASTDTQYF	TGTGCCAGCAGCTTAAGGCGGGCTAGCACAGATACGCAGTATTTT
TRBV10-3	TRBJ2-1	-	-	CAINGGGASYNEQFF	TGTGCCATCAACGGTGGGGGGGCCTCCTACAATGAGCAGTTCTTC
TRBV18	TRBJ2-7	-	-	CASSPLGTNEQYF	TGTGCCAGCTCACCACTGGGGACCAACGAGCAGTACTTC
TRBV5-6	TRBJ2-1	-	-	CASSFGLSGNEQFF	TGTGCCAGCAGCTTCGGACTCTCGGGCAATGAGCAGTTCTTC